A selection of T cell receptor beta chains follows, all from one sample in a study of post-analysis software for immune sequencing data. TCRdb processed the PCR reads anew with MiXCR; each CDR3 protein has one entry. The sample consists of approximately 440,000 distinct CDR3 sequences, under 55% of them appearing once. The source material was blood. Receptors were obtained from a girl aged 10-17 years with multiple sclerosis. The CDR3 runs from the conserved cysteine through the conserved F or W. A D gene is named only where the DNA matches it firmly. Clone size is not always given. Where it is, it says once, few, many or a class for expanded clones.

>once|14|TRBV20-1|TRBD2|TRBJ2-3
CSARKREDTDTQYF
TGCAGTGCTAGAAAGCGGGAGGATACAGATACGCAGTATTTT
>-|15|TRBV7-3|-|TRBJ2-1
CASSPSVGPSNEQFF
TGTGCCAGCAGCCCCTCCGTAGGCCCTAGCAATGAGCAGTTCTTC
>-|15|TRBV6-6|TRBD2|TRBJ2-5
CASSYPREGSDEQYF
TGTGCCAGCAGTTACCCGCGGGAGGGGTCGGACGAGCAGTATTTC
>-|15|TRBV7-2|TRBD2|TRBJ2-7
CASSLALAGGYEQYF
TGTGCCAGCAGCTTAGCGCTAGCGGGTGGCTACGAGCAGTACTTC
>-|17|TRBV4-1|-|TRBJ2-6
CASRNSLGANGANVLTF
TGCGCCAGCAGAAACAGTCTCGGAGCAAATGGAGCCAACGTCCTGACTTTC
>-|15|TRBV27|-|TRBJ2-1
CASSRGREPYNEQFF
TGTGCCAGCAGTCGCGGACGGGAACCCTACAATGAGCAGTTCTTC
>-|11|TRBV12-3/TRBV12-4|-|TRBJ1-2
CASSLQGGYTF
TGTGCCAGCAGTTTACAGGGAGGCTACACCTTC
>-|15|TRBV20-1|TRBD2|TRBJ2-3
CSASLSGRASDTQYF
TGCAGTGCTAGTCTCAGCGGGAGGGCCTCAGATACGCAGTATTTT
>-|14|TRBV20-1|TRBD1|TRBJ2-1
CSAPTLTGNNEQFF
TGCAGTGCTCCGACTCTGACAGGGAACAATGAGCAGTTCTTC
>-|12|TRBV24-1|-|TRBJ2-7
CAAEFSSYEQYF
TGTGCCGCCGAATTTTCCTCCTACGAGCAGTACTTC
>-|15|TRBV28|-|TRBJ2-7
CASGPPGPGSYEQYF
TGTGCCAGCGGCCCCCCGGGTCCGGGATCCTACGAGCAGTACTTC
>few|16|TRBV7-2|TRBD2|TRBJ2-1
CASSFQAGGAYNEQFF
TGTGCCAGCAGCTTCCAAGCGGGAGGAGCATACAATGAGCAGTTCTTC
>many|13|TRBV29-1|-|TRBJ2-1
CSVDPDGKDEQFF
TGCAGCGTTGATCCAGACGGCAAAGATGAGCAGTTCTTC
>-|15|TRBV9|TRBD1|TRBJ1-2
CASSPTGTGAGGYTF
TGTGCCAGCAGCCCGACCGGGACAGGGGCAGGTGGCTACACCTTC
>-|11|TRBV29-1|-|TRBJ1-2
CSVDTREGYTF
TGCAGCGTGGACACACGGGAAGGCTACACCTTC
>-|13|TRBV6-1|-|TRBJ1-2
CASSENREDGYTF
TGTGCCAGCAGTGAAAACAGGGAGGATGGCTACACCTTC
>few|14|TRBV20-1|TRBD1|TRBJ2-1
CSTPDRGGYNEQFF
TGCAGTACACCTGACAGGGGGGGTTACAATGAGCAGTTCTTC
>-|13|TRBV29-1|-|TRBJ2-2
CSVERRNTGELFF
TGCAGCGTTGAACGCAGGAACACCGGGGAGCTGTTTTTT